This paragraph reports one T cell receptor (beta chain). What it binds is not known. V lost 3 bases to trimming and J lost 0 bases, with 15 bases between them. This CDR3 is built from 17 residues. Germline V gene data show CDR1 as LNHNV and CDR2 as YYDKDF (reference sequence). The source of the sample is a study of cytomegalovirus exposure and HLA in healthy donors. In the study overall: Unique TCR beta sequences numbering approximately 120 million came from around 180 million T cells in an earlier analysis. Study-level results: Later on, analysis showed that most CMV-associated TCR beta chains appeared to be HLA-restricted. An ancestry cluster, one associated with Asian ancestry, reportedly showed fewer N-insertions than the roughly 700-donor mean in a later analysis.

It was with 60 Vbeta and 13 Jbeta primers that the PCR ran. Profiling relied on immunoSEQ multiplex PCR, and the TCRdb table lists in-frame clones only, not all of them. The top ten clones hold 1% of a sample with roughly 130,000 clones, 80% of them seen once. This TCR was sampled from a man aged 40-49 years in good health and CMV-seronegative. Sequenced: PBMCs. The chain recombines TRBV15 with TRBJ1-3; D unclear. CDR3 sequence (DNA): TGTGCCACCAGCAGTGGGCCCGGTCGCTCCTCTGGAAACACCATATATTTT. This codes for CATSSGPGRSSGNTIYF.